These 15 T cell receptor beta chains were all obtained from the same sample, sequenced in a study of blood T cell repertoires in COVID-19. The table came from immunoSEQ multiplex PCR; TCRdb's copy has only in-frame clones and leaves some out. The sample records fewer than 350,000 clones, about 91% being singletons. The source material was peripheral blood. Source of these receptors: a woman between 25 and 40 years old with COVID-19, enrolled during active disease.

This clone was found a few times. The chain joins TRBV15 to TRBJ1-2; D is perhaps TRBD1 (6 bases). The CDR3 loop spans 13 amino acids. Trimming removed 5 bases from V and 3 bases from J, with 10 bases in between. Germline loops: CDR1 LNHNV, CDR2 YYDKDF (reference sequence). The CDR3 protein is CATSQGGDYGYTF. The CDR3 DNA reads TGTGCCACCAGCCAAGGGGGGGACTATGGCTACACCTTC.

This clone was detected only once. The chain has TRBV7-6 and TRBJ2-3; TRBD2 matches at 11 bases. This CDR3 comprises 18 residues. The V gene's germline CDR1 is SGHVS and CDR2 FNYEAQ. V dropped 1 base and J dropped 1; count of bases not matched to a gene: 7. Written as DNA, the CDR3 is TGTGCCAGCAGCTTAGTTAGCGGGGGGGCCGTTGGCACAGATACGCAGTATTTT. Translated, it gives CASSLVSGGAVGTDTQYF. Complete variable domain (other parts from reference TRBV7-6 and TRBJ2-3): GAGVSQSPRYKVTKRGQDVALRCDPISGHVSLYWYRQALGQGPEFLTYFNYEAQQDKSGLPNDRFSAERPEGSISTLTIQRTEQRDSAMYRCASSLVSGGAVGTDTQYFGPGTRLTVL.

This clone was seen just once. V and J are TRBV28 and TRBJ1-4; D gene uncertain. Germline CDR1 MDHEN, CDR2 SYDVKM. Trimming took off 5 bases at V and 2 bases at J, with 9 bases between the two ends. CDR3 length: 14 residues. As DNA, the CDR3 is TGTGCCAGCAGTCCACAGATCACTAATGAAAAACTGTTTTTT. As protein: CASSPQITNEKLFF.

This clone occurred a few times. The J gene is TRBJ1-1, the V gene TRBV7-9; 7 positions match TRBD1. Trimming removed 5 bases from V and 11 bases from J; junction bases left unmatched: 8. CDR1 and CDR2 (germline): SEHNR, FQNEAQ (reference sequence). The CDR3 runs 12 residues. The CDR3 DNA is TGTGCCAGCAGCCCCCAGGGGGGTTGGGCTTTCTTT. Translated: CASSPQGGWAFF.

With regard to this clone: Other nucleotide sequences in the sample specify the same CDR3. The genes are TRBV12-3 or TRBV12-4 and TRBJ2-3, with D uncertain. This CDR3 is built from 11 residues. V lost 3 bases, J lost 6 bases, and 4 bases lay in between. The CDR3 spells CASSFSDTQYF. The CDR3, as DNA: TGTGCCAGCAGTTTTTCGGATACGCAGTATTTT.

The chain uses TRBV7-8 and TRBJ1-2; TRBD1 is a possible D gene (6 bases). The CDR3 runs to 16 residues. Germline V gene sequence: CDR1 SGHVS, CDR2 FQNEAQ. V was shortened by 5 bases and J by 6 bases, with 22 bases between the two germline ends. The chain's CDR3 is CASSPTPGVFTDGYTF. The CDR3 nucleotides are TGTGCCAGCAGCCCGACCCCAGGGGTTTTCACGGATGGCTACACCTTC.

The chain couples TRBV19 to TRBJ1-1; no clear D gene. CDR1 and CDR2 from the germline V gene are LNHDA and SQIVND (reference sequence). V lost 1 base and J lost 0, with 6 bases in between. CDR3 length: 14 amino acids. CDR3: CASSIAAVNTEAFF. Written as DNA, the CDR3 is TGTGCCAGTAGTATAGCGGCGGTGAACACTGAAGCTTTCTTT.

The V gene is TRBV7-6, the J gene TRBJ1-2, with unresolved D. The V end was cut by 5 bases, the J end by 2 bases, with 9 bases between. CDR1 and CDR2 (germline): SGHVS, FNYEAQ. The CDR3 is made up of 13 amino acids. The CDR3 DNA reads TGTGCCAGCAGCGCCGGAGTAAACTATGGCTACACCTTC. This gives the protein CASSAGVNYGYTF.

This clone was recorded many times. The chain combines TRBV27 with TRBJ1-3; the match to TRBD1 covers 7 bases. Germline lookup yields CDR1 MNHEY and CDR2 SMNVEV (reference sequence). The CDR3 is 17 residues long. V gave up 5 bases and J gave up 0 bases; unmatched junction bases: 10. The CDR3 region has the DNA TGTGCCAGCAGTCCCTATCGACAGGGACTCTCTGGAAACACCATATATTTT. Protein: CASSPYRQGLSGNTIYF.

This chain uses TRBV18 with TRBJ1-2, with a tentative D call TRBD1 (5 bases). Germline CDR1 reads KGHSH; CDR2 reads LQKENI. The CDR3 loop spans 12 amino acids. The V end lost 3 bases, the J end lost 5 bases, and 7 bases lay between the germline ends. The chain's CDR3 is CASSPGQYGYTF. The CDR3 DNA sequence: TGTGCCAGCTCACCGGGGCAGTATGGCTACACCTTC.

This chain connects TRBV2 to TRBJ2-3; TRBD2 agrees at 9 bases. The CDR3 length is 15 residues. Germline V lookup: CDR1 SNHLY, CDR2 FYNNEI. The J segment lost 2 bases and the V segment lost 10 bases, leaving 10 bases of the junction unmatched. This CDR3 reads CANRRGGAITDTQYF. For the CDR3, the DNA is TGTGCCAACCGACGCGGGGGGGCAATCACAGATACGCAGTATTTT.

This chain uses TRBV21-1 with TRBJ1-3. TRBV21-1 is shown as a pseudogene. The CDR3 length is 19 residues. The CDR3 DNA reads TGTGCCAGCAGCGAAAGAGCGGGAGGGACCTCTGTGGGGGGAAACACCATATATTTT. Its translation: CASSERAGGTSVGGNTIYF.

This CDR3 reads CASSYSRVGETQYF. CDR3 nucleotide sequence: TGTGCCAGCAGTTACTCCAGGGTTGGTGAGACCCAGTACTTC. The V call is TRBV6-6, the J call TRBJ2-5; possibly TRBD1 for D (5 bases). Germline V CDR1 and CDR2: MNHNY, SVGAGI (reference sequence). Trimming took 0 bases from V and 5 from J, leaving 10 bases between them. This CDR3 is built from 14 residues.

This chain joins TRBV21-1 and TRBJ1-3; the DNA was not used to check the table's D call, TRBD1. TRBV21-1 is labeled a pseudogene. This CDR3 contains 16 residues. The DNA of the CDR3 is TGTGCCAGCAGCAAAGGGACAGGGGGCATAGGAAACACCATATATTTT. As protein: CASSKGTGGIGNTIYF.

The CDR3 region is CASRLTGTFGNTIYF. The DNA for the CDR3 is TGTGCCAGCAGATTGACCGGGACATTTGGAAACACCATATATTTT. The chain combines TRBV21-1 with TRBJ1-3; TRBD1 was called by the table and not checked on the DNA. TRBV21-1 is a listed pseudogene. The CDR3 loop spans 15 amino acids.